This TCR beta chain emerged from a study of cytomegalovirus exposure and HLA in healthy donors. Across the whole study: Researchers previously reported finding just under 120 million unique TCR beta sequences from about 200 million T cells. Study conclusions and caveats: Some V segments (TRBV6-2 and TRBV6-3 among them) were excluded as indistinguishable. Sequencing likely produced, as an artifact, a cluster of highly shared sequence variants. According to the study, roughly 160 TCR beta chains were cytomegalovirus-associated.

The CDR3 length is 13 residues. Looked up from germline, CDR1 is SGHRS and CDR2 is YFSETQ. Trimming cost V 0 bases and J 8 bases, with 11 bases left between them. With 60 Vbeta and 13 Jbeta primers, the PCR was carried out. Profiled with immunoSEQ multiplex PCR; TCRdb holds only in-frame clones, not every one. The sample lists 90,000 to 95,000 clones; 75% to 85% were seen once. As for this clone: Its antigen is not known.

The sequence was collected from a young man in good health and CMV-seronegative. The chain uses TRBV5-1 and TRBJ1-2; D perhaps matches TRBD1 (5 bases). Sequenced sample: PBMCs. The DNA of the CDR3 is TGCGCCAGCAGCTTGGTAGGGGTTGACGGCTACACCTTC. Amino acid sequence: CASSLVGVDGYTF.